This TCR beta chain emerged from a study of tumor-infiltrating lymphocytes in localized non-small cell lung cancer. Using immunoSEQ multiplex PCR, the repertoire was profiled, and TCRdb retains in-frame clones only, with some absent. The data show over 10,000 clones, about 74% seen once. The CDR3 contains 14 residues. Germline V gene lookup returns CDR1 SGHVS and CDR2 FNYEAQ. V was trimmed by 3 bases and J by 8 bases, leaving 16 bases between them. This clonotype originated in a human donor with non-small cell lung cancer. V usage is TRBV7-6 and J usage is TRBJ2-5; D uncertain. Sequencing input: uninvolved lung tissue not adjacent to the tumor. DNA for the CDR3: TGTGCCAGCAGCTTTGGCCTTAATACGGAAACCCAGTACTTC. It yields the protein CASSFGLNTETQYF.